Shown below are 20 T cell receptor beta chains from a single sample sequenced in a study of shared T cell receptors in the human thymus. Repertoires were generated with immunoSEQ multiplex PCR, while TCRdb's copy carries only in-frame clones and drops some. The sample lists some 400,000 clones; roughly 94% were seen once. Sequenced material: thymocytes. These receptors were collected from a human donor.

V and J are TRBV21-1 and TRBJ1-1. TRBV21-1 is marked as a pseudogene. This CDR3 spans 15 amino acids. The CDR3 DNA is TGTGCCAGCATCCCAGGACGGCCGAGAAGCACTGAAGCTTTCTTT. Its translation: CASIPGRPRSTEAFF.

The chain recombines TRBV27 with TRBJ2-3, with 14 bases matching TRBD2. The CDR3 runs to 22 residues. Germline loops: CDR1 MNHEY, CDR2 SMNVEV (reference sequence). V trimming: 6 bases; J trimming: 4 bases; junction bases outside the gene matches: 24. CDR3 coding DNA: TGTGCCAGCAGCACATATGCTCCGGGACTAGCGGGAGTTGTCGGGAATGCAGATACGCAGTATTTT. Translation gives CASSTYAPGLAGVVGNADTQYF.

This clone is a singleton in its sample. The V and J genes are TRBV4-3 and TRBJ2-1; 8 nucleotides agree with TRBD2. V dropped 0 bases and J dropped 7; count of bases not matched to a gene: 8. This CDR3 comprises 16 residues. Looked up from germline, CDR1 is LGHNA and CDR2 is YSLEER. The CDR3 nucleotides read TGCGCCAGCAGCCAAGACGCCGGACTAGCCCGAAATGAGCAGTTCTTC. Its translation: CASSQDAGLARNEQFF.

The CDR3 DNA reads as TGTGCCACCAGCCCAAGGGAGGGTACTATATATGGCTACACCTTC. Translation gives CATSPREGTIYGYTF. The chain has TRBV15 and TRBJ1-2; D not resolved. V lost 5 bases to trimming and J lost 5 bases, with 18 bases between them. CDR1 and CDR2 from the germline V gene are LNHNV and YYDKDF (reference sequence). The CDR3 has 15 residues. The full variable domain, in which reference TRBV15 and TRBJ1-2 provide the parts outside the CDR3, is DAMVIQNPRYQVTQFGKPVTLSCSQTLNHNVMYWYQQKSSQAPKLLFHYYDKDFNNEADTPDNFQSRRPNTSFCFLDIRSPGLGDTAMYLCATSPREGTIYGYTFGSGTRLTVV.

The chain links TRBV29-1 to TRBJ1-1; weak D call: TRBD1 (5 bases). The CDR3 is 14 amino acids. Germline V gene sequence: CDR1 SQVTM, CDR2 ANQGSEA. V shed 5 bases and J shed 1 base, with 14 bases lying between them. CDR3 region: CSVRGVKGNTEAFF. The CDR3, as DNA: TGCAGCGTTCGAGGGGTTAAGGGGAACACTGAAGCTTTCTTT.

V usage is TRBV11-2 and J usage is TRBJ2-2; D remains ambiguous. Trimming took 0 bases from V and 6 from J, leaving 14 bases between them. Germline V gene data show CDR1 as SGHAT and CDR2 as FQNNGV. The CDR3 extends over 16 amino acids. The CDR3 here is CASSLDSTPRAGELFF. CDR3 coding DNA: TGTGCCAGCAGCTTAGATTCCACCCCACGAGCCGGGGAGCTGTTTTTT.

This chain joins TRBV18 and TRBJ2-2, with D hard to call. Between the trimmed V and J ends, which lost 8 bases and 5 bases, there was a span of 9 bases. The CDR3 covers 12 residues. From germline, CDR1 is KGHSH and CDR2 LQKENI. CDR3 sequence (DNA): TGTGCCAGCCCAGATTATACCGGGGAGCTGTTTTTT. Amino acids: CASPDYTGELFF.

This sequence joins TRBV7-8 and TRBJ2-7; TRBD2 agrees at 7 bases. Losses at the gene ends were 1 base for V and 3 bases for J; bases not matched to a gene: 6. Per germline, CDR1 SGHVS and CDR2 FQNEAQ. This CDR3 is 15 amino acids long. The CDR3 nucleotides read TGTGCCAGCAGCTTAGGGGGGACTATAAACTACGAGCAGTACTTC. Translation gives CASSLGGTINYEQYF. Full variable domain (missing parts from reference TRBV7-8 and TRBJ2-7): GAGVSQSPRYKVAKRGQDVALRCDPISGHVSLFWYQQALGQGPEFLTYFQNEAQLDKSGLPSDRFFAERPEGSVSTLKIQRTQQEDSAVYLCASSLGGTINYEQYFGPGTRLTVT.

The chain uses TRBV7-9 and TRBJ2-2; 9 nucleotides align to TRBD2. This CDR3 has 16 amino acids. CDR1 SEHNR and CDR2 FQNEAQ come from the germline V gene (reference sequence). V was pared by 5 bases and J by 4 bases, with 8 bases of the junction left unmatched. CDR3 in amino acids: CASSPLAGWRTGELFF. CDR3 nucleotides: TGTGCCAGCAGCCCTCTAGCGGGGTGGCGCACCGGGGAGCTGTTTTTT.

V and J are TRBV10-3 and TRBJ1-4; weak D call: TRBD1 (6 bases). Trimming took off 6 bases at V and 6 bases at J, with 14 bases between the two ends. The length of the CDR3 is 14 residues. In germline, CDR1 is ENHRY, CDR2 SYGVKD. CDR3 DNA sequence: TGTGCCATCAGAAATAGGGACAAAGATGAAAAACTGTTTTTT. It translates to CAIRNRDKDEKLFF.

This CDR3 is CASSPVPAIRSNQPQHF. The CDR3 DNA sequence: TGTGCCAGCTCACCAGTTCCGGCCATCCGCAGCAATCAGCCCCAGCATTTT. V is TRBV18 and J is TRBJ1-5; D not resolved. CDR1 is KGHSH and CDR2 is LQKENI in the germline V gene. V was cut by 2 bases and J by 1 base, with 15 bases left in between. The CDR3 has 17 residues.

The V and J genes are TRBV28 and TRBJ1-1; perhaps TRBD1 as D (6 bases). Germline V gene lookup returns CDR1 MDHEN and CDR2 SYDVKM. With 3 bases removed from V and 5 bases from J, the gap between germline ends came to 22 bases. The CDR3 is 17 residues long. The CDR3 protein is CASSFLPRGAPLTEAFF. As DNA, the CDR3 is TGTGCCAGCAGTTTCCTGCCGCGGGGGGCCCCGTTGACTGAAGCTTTCTTT. The whole variable domain, remainder taken from reference TRBV28 and TRBJ1-1, is DVKVTQSSRYLVKRTGEKVFLECVQDMDHENMFWYRQDPGLGLRLIYFSYDVKMKEKGDIPEGYSVSREKKERFSLILESASTNQTSMYLCASSFLPRGAPLTEAFFGQGTRLTVV.

This clone was picked up one time. CDR3 sequence (DNA): TGTGCCAGCAGTTTCCAAGCGGGAGGAGGTCGTGAGAACGAGCAGTACTTC. Translation gives CASSFQAGGGRENEQYF. This chain joins TRBV27 and TRBJ2-7, with TRBD2 matching 9 bases. Germline lookup yields CDR1 MNHEY and CDR2 SMNVEV (reference sequence). The CDR3 length is 17 residues. V lost 3 bases and J lost 5; bases outside the gene matches: 14.

The gene calls are TRBV4-3 and TRBJ2-2, with 9 bases identical to TRBD1. The junction had 7 bases not matched to a gene; V was cut back by 0 bases and J by 2 bases. The CDR3 has 18 amino acids. CDR1 LGHNA and CDR2 YSLEER come from the germline V gene. CDR3 protein: CASSQEPDRGINTGELFF. CDR3 in DNA: TGCGCCAGCAGCCAAGAACCCGACAGGGGGATCAACACCGGGGAGCTGTTTTTT.

This clone has only a few counts. The rearrangement joins TRBV28 to TRBJ1-1; D unresolved. With 2 bases removed from V and 3 bases from J, the gap between germline ends came to 13 bases. From germline, CDR1 is MDHEN and CDR2 SYDVKM. This CDR3 has 15 amino acids. The CDR3 loop is CASSLMRTADTEAFF. The CDR3, as DNA: TGTGCCAGCAGTTTAATGAGGACGGCGGACACTGAAGCTTTCTTT.

The V call is TRBV6-1, the J call TRBJ2-7; TRBD1 matches 7 bases. V shed 8 bases, J shed 0 bases, and the junction held 7 bases outside the gene matches. There are 14 residues in the CDR3. Germline V gene data show CDR1 as MNHNS and CDR2 as SASEGT. The CDR3 nucleotides are TGTGCCAGCTTCGACAGGGCGGCCTCCTACGAGCAGTACTTC. Its protein product is CASFDRAASYEQYF.

The chain combines TRBV5-1 with TRBJ2-1; 10 bases are shared with TRBD1. CDR3 length: 15 amino acids. Germline trimming cut 0 bases from V and 8 bases from J; bases unmatched to any gene: 5. Germline V gene sequence: CDR1 SGHRS, CDR2 YFSETQ. The DNA for the CDR3 is TGCGCCAGCAGCTTGGCGGGACAGGGGATTGATGAGCAGTTCTTC. Protein: CASSLAGQGIDEQFF.

V usage is TRBV25-1 and J usage is TRBJ2-7; a possible D gene is TRBD2 (6 bases). The CDR3 covers 14 residues. V shed 3 bases and J shed 2 bases, with 11 bases lying between them. Germline CDR1 MGHDK, CDR2 SYGVNS. CDR3 loop: CASSDGGRTYEQYF. CDR3 bases: TGTGCCAGCAGTGACGGGGGTAGGACCTACGAGCAGTACTTC.

The V gene is TRBV28, the J gene TRBJ2-7; D gene ambiguous. Germline CDR1 is MDHEN and CDR2 is SYDVKM. The CDR3 extends over 15 amino acids. V was pared by 2 bases and J by 7 bases, with 18 bases between. The CDR3 is CASSLPLGSGWEQYF. The DNA of the CDR3 is TGTGCCAGCAGTTTACCACTGGGGTCCGGTTGGGAGCAGTACTTC.

This chain connects TRBV13 to TRBJ2-1; 8 bases are shared with TRBD1. The CDR3 consists of 14 residues. V was clipped by 2 bases and J by 3 bases; unmatched bases: 0. CDR1 is PRHDT, CDR2 FYEKMQ, per germline (reference sequence). The CDR3 DNA follows: TGTGCCAGCAGCTTAACAGGGGGCTACAATGAGCAGTTCTTC. Translating it yields CASSLTGGYNEQFF.